A single T cell receptor (beta chain) is shown here with its context. Antigen: not known. TCRdb redid the calling of the reads with MiXCR, one entry per CDR3 protein. The repertoire has some 170,000 distinct CDR3 sequences, roughly a sixth of them found once; the top ten carry less than 25%. The sample comes from a study of T cell repertoires in cytomegalovirus infection. The wider study: Both CMV infection and a matching HLA type were indicated by public TCR beta signatures.

Germline V CDR1 and CDR2: MDHEN, SYDVKM. The length of the CDR3 is 15 residues. J was trimmed by 7 bases and V by 4 bases; bases with no gene match: 8. Study-wide results and limits: Dominating the ex vivo response were TCR beta clonotypes that were CMV-specific and HLA-C-restricted.

The TCR was taken from a human donor in good health (CMV status not recorded). Some clones in this sample may be carry-over from other donors' samples. Sequenced: CD8+ T cells from PBMCs. The V call is TRBV28, the J call TRBJ1-2, with 11 bases fitting TRBD1. CDR3 nucleotide sequence: TGTGCCAGCAGTTCCCGTAGGACAGGGGGCGGTGGCTACACCTTC. It is translated as CASSSRRTGGGGYTF.